One and the same sample provided the 2 T cell receptor beta chains below, sequenced in a study of shared clonotypes between healthy human individuals. Sequencing used immunoSEQ multiplex PCR; TCRdb keeps in-frame clones, though not all of them. This table holds approximately 620,000 clones, 95% to 98% found once. The sample was naive CD4+ T cells sorted from blood. Subset meaning: CD45RA+ positively selected. All receptors come from a woman aged 30 to 39 in good health.

The chain couples TRBV19 to TRBJ1-5; the D is unclear. The germline gives CDR1 LNHDA, CDR2 SQIVND (reference sequence). V lost 3 bases and J lost 2, with 14 bases in between. The CDR3 extends over 16 amino acids. Here the CDR3 reads CASSMRSKIGNQPQHF. The CDR3 DNA reads as TGTGCCAGTAGTATGCGGTCTAAAATAGGCAATCAGCCCCAGCATTTT.

The V call is TRBV28, the J call TRBJ2-4; D is ambiguous. Germline CDR1 reads MDHEN; CDR2 reads SYDVKM. V gave up 8 bases and J gave up 0 bases, with 14 bases separating them. The CDR3 totals 15 residues. This CDR3 is CASGSKGLAKNIQYF. The DNA of the CDR3 is TGTGCCAGCGGGTCAAAGGGCCTAGCCAAAAACATTCAGTACTTC.